Below, one TCR beta chain is given with its context. PCR was performed a second time for about 7 to 11 cycles using a sample-barcoded 5' primer and a J-beta primer mix. TCRdb re-derived calls from the 5' RACE reads in MiXCR, one entry per CDR3 protein. The data hold around 1.5 million distinct CDR3 sequences, with roughly 64% observed a single time. These data belong to a study of blood T cells in healthy people across ages. The CDR3 consists of 9 residues. V lost 8 bases and J 4 bases, leaving 5 bases between the germline ends. The V gene's germline CDR1 is DFQATT and CDR2 SNEGSKA (reference sequence).

The clonotype originates from a man aged 18 to 29 in good health. The chain has TRBV20-1 and TRBJ1-2, with unresolved D. The sample taken for sequencing was blood. CDR3 in amino acids: CSPPYGYTF. The CDR3 nucleotides are TGCAGTCCGCCCTATGGCTACACCTTC.